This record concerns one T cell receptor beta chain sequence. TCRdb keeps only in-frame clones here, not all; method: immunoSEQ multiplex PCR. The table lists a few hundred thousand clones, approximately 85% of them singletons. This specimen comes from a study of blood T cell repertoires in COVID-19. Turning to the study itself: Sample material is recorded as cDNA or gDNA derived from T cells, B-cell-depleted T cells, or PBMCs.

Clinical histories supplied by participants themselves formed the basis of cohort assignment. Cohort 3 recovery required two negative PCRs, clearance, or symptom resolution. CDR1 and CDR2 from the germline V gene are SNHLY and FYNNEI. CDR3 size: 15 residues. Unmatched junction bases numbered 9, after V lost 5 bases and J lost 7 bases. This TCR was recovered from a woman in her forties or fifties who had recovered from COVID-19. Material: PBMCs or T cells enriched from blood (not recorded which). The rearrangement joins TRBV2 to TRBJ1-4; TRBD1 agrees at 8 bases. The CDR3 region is CASSSQDRVGEKLFF. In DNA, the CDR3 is TGTGCCAGCAGTTCTCAGGACAGGGTCGGTGAAAAACTGTTTTTT. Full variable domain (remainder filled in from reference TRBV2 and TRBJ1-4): EPEVTQTPSHQVTQMGQEVILRCVPISNHLYFYWYRQILGQKVEFLVSFYNNEISEKSEIFDDQFSVERPDGSNFTLKIRSTKLEDSAMYFCASSSQDRVGEKLFFGSGTQLSVL.